Listed below are T cell receptor beta chains from one sample, sequenced in a study of beta chain features in type 1 diabetes. Sequencing used immunoSEQ multiplex PCR; TCRdb keeps in-frame clones, though not all of them. The sample has under 950,000 clones, about a sixth seen once. The sample comprised naive CD4+ T cells from blood. All receptors derive from a woman aged 18-29 years in good health. CDR3s include the opening cysteine and the closing phenylalanine or tryptophan. Fields, in order: CDR3 length, J gene, D gene, V gene, clone size, CDR3 protein, CDR3 DNA. A D gene is named only where the DNA matches it firmly. Not every row has a clone size; where given, it reads once, few, many or a size class.

>17|TRBJ1-2|.|TRBV18|few
CASSPRVSTGELYGYTF
TGTGCCAGCTCACCGAGGGTTAGCACAGGAGAGCTCTATGGCTACACCTTC
>17|TRBJ2-5|.|TRBV28|few
CASSLLRRQGKQETQYF
TGTGCCAGCAGTTTACTCCGTCGGCAGGGGAAACAAGAGACCCAGTACTTC
>14|TRBJ2-5|.|TRBV7-9|.
CASSLGPSQETQYF
TGTGCCAGCAGCTTAGGTCCCAGCCAAGAGACCCAGTACTTC
>12|TRBJ2-5|.|TRBV18|few
CASSKGEETQYF
TGTGCCAGCTCAAAAGGGGAAGAGACCCAGTACTTC
>16|TRBJ2-2|.|TRBV7-9|few
CASSPSRLAGTGELFF
TGTGCCAGCAGCCCTAGTCGGCTAGCAGGCACCGGGGAGCTGTTTTTT
>13|TRBJ1-1|.|TRBV28|.
CASSTRGGNEAFF
TGTGCCAGCAGCACGCGGGGGGGGAATGAAGCTTTCTTT
>16|TRBJ1-3|TRBD1|TRBV4-3|.
CASSQGTGGSGNTIYF
TGCGCCAGCAGCCAAGGAACAGGGGGATCTGGAAACACCATATATTTT
>14|TRBJ1-4|TRBD1|TRBV27|.
CASSPDRGDEKLFF
TGTGCCAGCAGCCCGGACAGGGGAGATGAAAAACTGTTTTTT
>15|TRBJ2-1|TRBD1|TRBV7-2|.
CASSRQTGAGNEQFF
TGTGCCAGCAGCCGCCAGACAGGGGCCGGGAATGAGCAGTTCTTC
>13|TRBJ2-5|.|TRBV7-9|.
CASSGDGMETQYF
TGTGCCAGCAGCGGCGACGGAATGGAGACCCAGTACTTC
>19|TRBJ1-4|TRBD1|TRBV4-2|.
CASSRKPTGQGASGEKLFF
TGTGCCAGCAGCCGCAAGCCAACGGGACAGGGGGCGAGTGGTGAAAAACTGTTTTTT
>15|TRBJ2-1|TRBD2|TRBV7-7|few
CASSLVAGEGTEQFF
TGTGCTAGCAGCTTAGTGGCGGGAGAAGGTACTGAGCAGTTCTTC
>16|TRBJ2-1|TRBD2|TRBV6-5|.
CASSYLSGSSYNEQFF
TGTGCCAGCAGTTACCTTAGCGGGAGCTCCTACAATGAGCAGTTCTTC
>18|TRBJ2-1|.|TRBV7-2|.
CASSLALVADSSYNEQFF
TGTGCCAGCAGCTTAGCGCTTGTGGCGGACAGCTCCTACAATGAGCAGTTCTTC
>16|TRBJ1-5|.|TRBV6-1|.
CASSELGISSNQPQHF
TGTGCCAGCAGTGAATTGGGGATTAGTAGCAATCAGCCCCAGCATTTT
>15|TRBJ1-2|.|TRBV7-3|.
CASSPDGESPYGYTF
TGTGCCAGCAGCCCAGATGGGGAGAGCCCCTATGGCTACACCTTC
>14|TRBJ2-2|.|TRBV5-6|.
CASSFAGGTGELFF
TGTGCCAGCAGCTTTGCGGGCGGCACCGGGGAGCTGTTTTTT
>13|TRBJ2-7|.|TRBV7-3|few
CASSDKLGYEQYF
TGTGCCAGCAGCGACAAACTAGGCTACGAGCAGTACTTC
>13|TRBJ2-5|.|TRBV14|few
CASSYAGSGTQYF
TGTGCCAGCAGCTATGCTGGCTCTGGGACCCAGTACTTC
>18|TRBJ2-7|.|TRBV4-3|.
CASSTTKTKSGGPYEQYF
TGCGCCAGCAGCACCACAAAAACCAAGAGTGGGGGTCCCTACGAGCAGTACTTC
>18|TRBJ2-6|TRBD2|TRBV10-3|.
CAISEELAGVPGANVLTF
TGTGCCATCAGTGAGGAACTAGCGGGAGTTCCTGGGGCCAACGTCCTGACTTTC
>11|TRBJ2-2|.|TRBV5-1|few
CASGDTGELFF
TGCGCCAGCGGCGACACCGGGGAGCTGTTTTTT
>15|TRBJ2-5|.|TRBV5-6|.
CASTETGISSETQYF
TGTGCCAGCACCGAAACCGGGATTTCTTCGGAGACCCAGTACTTC
>16|TRBJ2-7|.|TRBV21-1|.
CASSPGGGRTPYEQYF
TGTGCCAGCAGCCCTGGGGGCGGGAGGACTCCCTACGAGCAGTACTTC
>15|TRBJ2-1|TRBD2|TRBV2|few
CASTPTSGSYNEQFF
TGTGCCAGCACCCCGACTAGCGGGAGCTACAATGAGCAGTTCTTC
>14|TRBJ2-1|TRBD2|TRBV19|few
CASRTSGMANEQFF
TGTGCCAGCAGAACTAGCGGGATGGCCAATGAGCAGTTCTTC
>14|TRBJ2-5|.|TRBV7-6|.
CASSFSLGQETQYF
TGTGCCAGCAGCTTTTCCCTGGGGCAAGAGACCCAGTACTTC
>14|TRBJ2-5|.|TRBV7-9|few
CASTRSGERETQYF
TGTGCCAGCACCCGATCAGGGGAACGTGAGACCCAGTACTTC
>16|TRBJ2-7|.|TRBV6-5|few
CASSYSIPGLGYEQYF
TGTGCCAGCAGTTACTCGATCCCAGGTTTAGGCTACGAGCAGTACTTC
>15|TRBJ2-1|.|TRBV5-4|few
CASSSPQTAYNEQFF
TGTGCCAGCAGCTCCCCCCAGACCGCCTACAATGAGCAGTTCTTC
>14|TRBJ1-2|.|TRBV16|.
CASSHRQDGHGYTF
TGTGCCAGCAGCCACAGACAGGATGGTCATGGCTACACCTTC
>14|TRBJ2-5|TRBD1|TRBV19|.
CASSIRQGRETQYF
TGTGCCAGTAGTATTCGACAGGGAAGAGAGACCCAGTACTTC
>15|TRBJ2-5|.|TRBV6-5|.
CASSVTGLLQETQYF
TGTGCCAGCAGTGTAACGGGACTCCTCCAAGAGACCCAGTACTTC
>15|TRBJ2-2|.|TRBV7-9|.
CASSLSRVGTGELFF
TGTGCCAGCAGCTTATCTCGGGTTGGCACCGGGGAGCTGTTTTTT
>16|TRBJ1-1|.|TRBV6-6|.
CASSYLRGRGNTEAFF
TGTGCCAGCAGTTACCTCAGGGGCAGGGGTAACACTGAAGCTTTCTTT
>12|TRBJ1-2|.|TRBV6-6|.
CASSPTGYGYTF
TGTGCCAGCAGTCCAACAGGATATGGCTACACCTTC
>14|TRBJ2-1|TRBD2|TRBV10-3|.
CAIRAGEVGYEQFF
TGTGCCATCCGGGCGGGAGAGGTTGGTTATGAGCAGTTCTTC
>16|TRBJ2-3|.|TRBV14|few
CASSRNGGSSTDTQYF
TGTGCCAGCAGCCGGAACGGAGGTTCGAGCACAGATACGCAGTATTTT
>17|TRBJ2-7|TRBD2|TRBV2|.
CASSAVRLARSSYEQYF
TGTGCCAGCAGTGCAGTCCGACTAGCGAGAAGCTCCTACGAGCAGTACTTC
>14|TRBJ1-5|.|TRBV25-1|.
CASSEGYSNQPQHF
TGTGCCAGCAGTGAGGGATATAGCAATCAGCCCCAGCATTTT
>13|TRBJ2-1|.|TRBV4-2|.
CASSQLQVDEQFF
TGTGCCAGCAGCCAACTACAGGTTGATGAGCAGTTCTTC
>16|TRBJ2-1|TRBD2|TRBV15|few
CATSAPGLAAYNEQFF
TGTGCCACCAGCGCACCGGGACTAGCAGCTTACAATGAGCAGTTCTTC
>15|TRBJ1-2|.|TRBV7-2|few
CASSLGSGRTAGYTF
TGTGCCAGCAGCTTAGGATCCGGGCGGACAGCCGGCTACACCTTC
>15|TRBJ1-5|TRBD1|TRBV5-5|few
CASSLIARGPEPQHF
TGTGCCAGCAGCTTGATCGCAAGGGGGCCGGAGCCCCAGCATTTT
>15|TRBJ2-3|TRBD1|TRBV6-6|few
CASSSRQGASDTQYF
TGTGCCAGCAGTTCACGACAGGGGGCATCAGATACGCAGTATTTT
>14|TRBJ1-1|.|TRBV2|few
CASSEQGTGTEAFF
TGTGCCAGCAGTGAGCAGGGGACGGGGACTGAAGCTTTCTTT
>16|TRBJ2-1|.|TRBV4-1|.
CASSHRLSSSYNEQFF
TGCGCCAGCAGCCACCGACTGTCTAGCTCCTACAATGAGCAGTTCTTC